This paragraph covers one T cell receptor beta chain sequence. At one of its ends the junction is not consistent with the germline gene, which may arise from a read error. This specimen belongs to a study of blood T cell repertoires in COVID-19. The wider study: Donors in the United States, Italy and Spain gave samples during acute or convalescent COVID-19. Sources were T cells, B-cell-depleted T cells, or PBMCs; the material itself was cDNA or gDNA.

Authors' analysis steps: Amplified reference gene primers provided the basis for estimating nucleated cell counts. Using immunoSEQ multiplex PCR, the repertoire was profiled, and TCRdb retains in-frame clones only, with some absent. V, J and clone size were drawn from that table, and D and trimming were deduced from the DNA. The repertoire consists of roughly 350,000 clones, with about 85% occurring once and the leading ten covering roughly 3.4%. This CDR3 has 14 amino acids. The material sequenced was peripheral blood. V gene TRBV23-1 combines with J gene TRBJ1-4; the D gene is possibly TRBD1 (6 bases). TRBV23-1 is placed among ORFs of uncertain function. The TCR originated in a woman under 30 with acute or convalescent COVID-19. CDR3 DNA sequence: TGCGCCAGCAATAGGGACAAGGCTAACGAAAAACTGTTTTTT. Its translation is CASNRDKANEKLFF.